This T cell receptor (beta chain) was recovered during a study of OX40 agonist ivuxolimab in advanced cancers. Study background: Patients received intravenous ivuxolimab every 2 weeks at 0.01 to 10 mg/kg. Patients assigned to dose escalation were diagnosed with hepatocellular carcinoma, melanoma, renal cell or head and neck cancer. General observations from the study: Expanded peripheral T cell antigen specificity was not determined.

A note on this clone: Its antigen is unknown.

The CDR3 is made up of 17 amino acids. CDR1 is MNHEY and CDR2 is SMNVEV in the germline V gene (reference sequence). V lost 3 bases, J lost 6 bases, and 15 bases stayed unmatched. Assay: immunoSEQ multiplex PCR; the TCRdb copy retains only in-frame clones and omits some. The data show under 90,000 clones, 85% to 95% seen once. Baseline was the first blood sampling point, followed by cycle 4 day 1 and cycle 7 day 1. The material sequenced was CD4+ or CD8+ T cells sorted from blood, taken in a trial of the OX40 agonist ivuxolimab. The clonotype was recovered from an adult with an advanced solid tumor such as melanoma, head and neck, liver or kidney cancer. The chain uses TRBV27 and TRBJ2-3, with 7 bases that match TRBD2. This CDR3 reads CASSFPHLADKTDTQYF. CDR3 nucleotides: TGTGCCAGCAGTTTCCCCCATCTAGCGGATAAAACGGATACGCAGTATTTT.